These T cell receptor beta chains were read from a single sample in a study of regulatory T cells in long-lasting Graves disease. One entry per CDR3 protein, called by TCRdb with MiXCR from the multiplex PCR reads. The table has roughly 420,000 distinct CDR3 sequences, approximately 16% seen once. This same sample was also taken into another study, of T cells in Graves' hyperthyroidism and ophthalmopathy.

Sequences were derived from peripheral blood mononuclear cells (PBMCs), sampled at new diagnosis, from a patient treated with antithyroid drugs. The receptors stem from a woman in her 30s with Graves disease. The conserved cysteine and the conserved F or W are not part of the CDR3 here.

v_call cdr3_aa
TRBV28 ASSLITGSYQQY
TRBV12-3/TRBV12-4 AAGTNYGYT
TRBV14 ASSQVFRLAGVRGGELF
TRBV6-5 ASSYFWGIGSTGELF
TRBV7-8 ASSLPGLAGVEQY
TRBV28 ASSLQASGPYNEQF
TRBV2 ASRDRDSSYEQY
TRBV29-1 SAAPGTSGYNEQF
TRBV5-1 ASSSTSSSRTDTQY
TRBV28 ASSLGDPYNEQF
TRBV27 ASSSTLATEQF
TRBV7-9 ASSLTGTSANEQF
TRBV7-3 ASSLTGNNEQF
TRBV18 ASSLNLVQGNNQPQH
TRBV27 ASGNTQETQY
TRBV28 ASSVSGRVEDTQY
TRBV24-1 ATSANYGGAEKLF
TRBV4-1 ASSDPVTGSYEQY
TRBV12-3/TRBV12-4 ASSFSLEAGGADTQY
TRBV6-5 ASSYDLYEQY
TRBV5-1 ASSLAWQSYEQY
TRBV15 ATSRDREATQY
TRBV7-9 ASAEGPYNEQF
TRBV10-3 AISESGGNQETQY
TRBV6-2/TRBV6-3 ASSSFGNTIY
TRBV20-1 SARGYRSYNEQF
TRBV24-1 ATSAAGGTNEKLF
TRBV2 ASSATGGRGYGYT
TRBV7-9 ASSFDRSSSYEQY
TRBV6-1 AGRTLASATSTDTQY
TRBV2 ASSTGYNEQF
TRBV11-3 ASSTTHSTSGRLETQY
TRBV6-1 ASSEARGFSNEKLF
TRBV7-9 ASSLGSTGLSSYNEQF
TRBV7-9 ASSLIGGEQF
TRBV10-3 ATLGDRAYEQY
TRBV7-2 ASSLYVSSSYNEQF
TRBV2 ASNGGLEQF
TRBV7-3 ASSPGLLNTEAF
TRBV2 ASSFNMNTEAF
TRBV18 ASSPRSTNYGYT
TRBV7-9 ASSSIIMGPGTDKSNEQF
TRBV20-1 SASPPGLAVYNEQF
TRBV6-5 ASSYIGLAGENSYEQY
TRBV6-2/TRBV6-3 ASRSPGLGYNKQF
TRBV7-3 ASSFSVTGTNTDTQY
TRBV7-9 ASSLDRQGKLF
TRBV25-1 ASSPRAGVVRETQY
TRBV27 ASSLPGPGQGEAF